Listed below are T cell receptor beta chains from one sample, sequenced in a study of tumor-infiltrating lymphocytes in primary liver carcinoma. TCRdb re-called the multiplex PCR reads with MiXCR, one entry per CDR3 protein. The profile shows about 190,000 distinct CDR3 sequences, around four fifths of them singletons. The sample comprised tumor tissue from primary liver carcinoma. These receptors came from a man in his forties or fifties with primary liver carcinoma and hepatitis B virus infection. The CDR3 runs from the conserved cysteine through the conserved F or W. D genes are given only for firm matches. Size tells how often a clone was seen (once, few, many) or the class of an expanded clone, and some rows leave it out.

.,13,TRBV11-3,.,TRBJ1-1,CASSLDPDAEAFF,TGTGCCAGTAGCTTAGATCCAGATGCTGAAGCTTTCTTT
.,15,TRBV29-1,.,TRBJ2-5,CSVEADSWRAETQYF,TGCAGCGTTGAAGCTGACAGTTGGCGAGCAGAGACCCAGTACTTC
.,13,TRBV4-3,.,TRBJ1-5,CTSSREVQQPQHF,TGCACCAGCAGCCGAGAAGTACAACAGCCCCAGCATTTT
.,12,TRBV29-1,.,TRBJ1-2,CSGRGLNYGFTF,TGCAGCGGACGAGGATTGAACTATGGTTTCACCTTC
.,12,TRBV12-3/TRBV12-4,many,TRBJ2-3,CASSFITDTQYF,TGTGCCAGCAGTTTTATCACAGATACGCAGTATTTT
TRBD1,14,TRBV6-5,many,TRBJ2-7,CASSKTGWAYEQYF,TGTGCCAGCAGTAAGACAGGGTGGGCCTACGAGCAGTACTTC
TRBD2,17,TRBV6-5,.,TRBJ2-3,CAGSSLPLSGRTNTQYF,TGTGCCGGCAGTTCACTCCCCCTAAGCGGGAGGACAAATACGCAGTATTTT
TRBD1,11,TRBV28,once,TRBJ2-7,CANRGLYEHYF,TGTGCCAACAGGGGCCTCTACGAGCACTACTTC
.,13,TRBV28,many,TRBJ1-1,CASSLVGRTEAFF,TGTGCCAGCAGCCTAGTCGGGAGGACTGAAGCTTTCTTT
.,12,TRBV29-1,.,TRBJ2-1,CSVTLTYDEQFF,TGCAGTGTCACCCTCACCTACGATGAGCAGTTCTTC
.,16,TRBV15,once,TRBJ2-1,CATSRGPGSSYNEQLF,TGTGCCACCAGCAGAGGCCCAGGAAGCTCCTACAATGAGCAGCTCTTC
.,13,TRBV12-3/TRBV12-4,.,TRBJ1-2,CASSQGDYYCYTF,.
TRBD2,16,TRBV10-3,.,TRBJ2-1,CASTQTSGSPYNEQFF,TGTGCCAGCACCCAAACTAGCGGGAGCCCGTACAATGAGCAGTTCTTC
TRBD2,15,TRBV10-1,many,TRBJ2-3,CASRASGSGTDTQYF,TGCGCCAGCAGGGCTAGCGGGAGTGGGACAGATACGCAGTATTTT
.,13,TRBV18,.,TRBJ2-3,CVSSPGSTNTQYF,TGTGTCAGCTCACCAGGCAGCACAAATACGCAGTATTTT
.,15,TRBV6-1,once,TRBJ1-5,CASSASKGSNQPKHF,TGTGCCAGCAGTGCCTCTAAAGGGAGCAATCAGCCCAAGCATTTT
TRBD1,16,TRBV11-1,.,TRBJ2-1,CANSLATGTDYNEQFF,TGTGCCAACAGCTTAGCTACTGGGACAGACTACAATGAGCAGTTCTTC
.,14,TRBV28,once,TRBJ2-7,CASSFQVNSNEQYF,TGTGCCAGCAGTTTCCAGGTGAACTCCAACGAGCAGTACTTC
TRBD2,15,TRBV6-2/TRBV6-3,.,TRBJ2-3,CARSFSGRETDTQYF,TGTGCCAGGAGCTTTAGCGGGAGGGAGACAGATACGCAGTATTTT
.,15,TRBV6-1,many,TRBJ2-3,CASRVRGQATDTQYF,TGTGCCAGCAGAGTTAGGGGCCAGGCTACAGATACGCAGTATTTT
.,13,TRBV29-1,medium-sized,TRBJ2-1,CSVVWAQSGEQFF,TGCAGCGTTGTCTGGGCCCAGAGCGGTGAGCAGTTCTTC
TRBD1,14,TRBV29-1,.,TRBJ2-7,CSVTTGTGNDEQYF,TGCAGCGTCACGACTGGGACAGGGAACGACGAACAGTACTTC
TRBD2,16,TRBV4-1,.,TRBJ2-1,CASSSQLAGAYDEQFF,TGCGCCAGCAGCTCCCAACTAGCGGGGGCTTACGATGAGCAGTTCTTC
.,16,TRBV5-4,.,TRBJ1-6,CASSLLGRGNNPALHF,TGTGCCAGTAGCTTGTTGGGGCGGGGGAATAATCCAGCCCTCCACTTT
.,12,TRBV29-1,.,TRBJ2-5,CSMPQGRTTQYF,TGCAGCATGCCACAGGGAAGGACGACCCAGTACTTC
.,14,TRBV6-5,.,TRBJ1-1,CPSSYGGEGGEAFF,TGTCCCAGCAGTTACGGGGGTGAGGGAGGTGAAGCTTTCTTT
.,14,TRBV29-1,.,TRBJ1-1,CSASPGGMNTEASF,TGCAGCGCCTCCCCGGGGGGGATGAACACTGAAGCTTCATTT
TRBD1,15,TRBV29-1,.,TRBJ2-6,CSVGGTDSGDNVLPF,TGCAGCGTTGGTGGGACAGACTCTGGGGACAACGTCCTGCCTTTC
.,13,TRBV6-5,.,TRBJ2-1,CANSRLTSNEQSF,TGTGCCAACAGTAGACTAACCTCCAATGAGCAGTCCTTC
.,15,TRBV29-1,.,TRBJ2-7,CIVENPGGSSYEQYF,TGCATTGTTGAAAATCCAGGAGGGAGCTCCTACGAGCAGTACTTC
.,14,TRBV11-2,.,TRBJ2-5,CASSSASRSRTEYF,TGTGCCAGCAGCTCAGCTAGCAGGAGTAGGACCGAATACTTC
TRBD1,17,TRBV5-5,.,TRBJ1-6,CASSSPTGTGVDSPLHF,TGTGCCAGCAGCTCACCAACCGGGACAGGGGTTGATTCACCCCTCCACTTT
.,12,TRBV29-1,.,TRBJ2-7,CSIESADCEQYF,TGCAGCATTGAGTCCGCAGATTGCGAGCAGTACTTC
.,15,TRBV19,.,TRBJ1-1,CASSIGLVPGSEAFF,TGTGCCAGTAGTATTGGACTTGTCCCGGGTAGTGAAGCTTTCTTT
.,15,TRBV12-3/TRBV12-4,.,TRBJ1-5,CAITWGIAINQPQHF,TGTGCCATCACGTGGGGCATCGCAATAAATCAGCCCCAGCATTTT
.,14,TRBV5-6,once,TRBJ2-5,CTNSWEASQETQYF,TGTACCAACAGCTGGGAGGCTAGCCAAGAGACCCAGTACTTC
.,12,TRBV12-3/TRBV12-4,many,TRBJ2-1,CASSLGLNEQFF,TGTGCCAGCAGTTTGGGACTTAATGAGCAGTTCTTC
.,16,TRBV12-3/TRBV12-4,.,TRBJ2-1,CASSEWDNSLRDEQFF,TGTGCCAGCAGTGAATGGGACAATTCTCTCCGGGATGAGCAGTTCTTC
TRBD2,14,TRBV5-1,.,TRBJ2-1,CASRPPSGYNGQFF,TGCGCCAGCAGGCCCCCTAGCGGATACAATGGGCAGTTCTTC
.,17,TRBV11-3,medium-sized,TRBJ2-3,CASSPGTLRSGTDTQYF,TGTGCCAGCAGCCCCGGGACCTTGAGAAGCGGCACAGATACGCAGTATTTT